This TCR beta chain was captured by sequencing in a study of cytomegalovirus exposure and HLA in healthy donors. Study-level points and caveats: An analysis that was carried out later associated 16,000 or so TCR beta sequences with HLA alleles at 0.05 false discovery rate.

There are 18 residues in the CDR3. Germline V gene lookup returns CDR1 MNHEY and CDR2 SMNVEV (reference sequence). V lost 3 bases to trimming and J lost 5 bases; unmatched junction nucleotides: 13. Comments on this clone: The target antigen is unknown.

Primers for the PCR totalled 60 Vbeta and 13 Jbeta. Produced via immunoSEQ multiplex PCR; TCRdb's table is partial and in-frame only. Of 50,000 or so clones listed, over 75% are singletons. This receptor was taken from a boy younger than 18 in good health and CMV-seropositive. Sequenced material: PBMCs. The V gene is TRBV27, the J gene TRBJ1-6; 7 bases map to TRBD1. CDR3 in amino acids: CASSFHHSRTGNNSPLHF. The CDR3 nucleotides are TGTGCCAGCAGTTTCCACCACTCCAGGACAGGTAATAATTCACCCCTCCACTTT.